Listed here are 14 T cell receptor beta chains from one sample, sequenced in a study of blood T cell repertoires in COVID-19. Repertoires were generated with immunoSEQ multiplex PCR, while TCRdb's copy carries only in-frame clones and drops some. The sample contains about 140,000 clones, nearly 80% of which appear only once. Sequencing input: PBMCs or T cells enriched from blood (not recorded which). The receptors were sampled from a woman in her fifties or sixties who had recovered from COVID-19.

V and J are TRBV19 and TRBJ2-1; 12 nucleotides align to TRBD2. The CDR3 spans 16 residues. The germline gives CDR1 LNHDA, CDR2 SQIVND (reference sequence). After removal of 4 bases from V and 6 bases from J, the junction contained 7 bases not matched to a gene. CDR3 DNA: TGTGCCAGTAGTACAACTAGCGGGGGGCGTGGCAATGAGCAGTTCTTC. This gives the protein CASSTTSGGRGNEQFF.

The chain links TRBV6-5 to TRBJ2-1, with TRBD2 matching over 11 bases. CDR1 and CDR2 (germline): MNHEY, SVGAGI. The CDR3 extends over 15 amino acids. V dropped 6 bases and J dropped 5; count of bases not matched to a gene: 6. CDR3 amino acids: CASRMGLAENNEQFF. CDR3 coding DNA: TGTGCCAGCAGGATGGGACTAGCGGAGAACAATGAGCAGTTCTTC.

The J gene is TRBJ2-3, the V gene TRBV19; D possibly corresponds to TRBD2 (6 bases). CDR1 and CDR2 from the germline V gene are LNHDA and SQIVND (reference sequence). Trimming stripped 3 bases from V and 0 bases from J, with 13 bases between. This CDR3 is 16 amino acids long. The CDR3 DNA sequence: TGTGCCAGTAGTATGGCTGGCGGAGGGAGCACAGATACGCAGTATTTT. Its translation is CASSMAGGGSTDTQYF. The whole variable domain, filled in from reference TRBV19 and TRBJ2-3, reads DGGITQSPKYLFRKEGQNVTLSCEQNLNHDAMYWYRQDPGQGLRLIYYSQIVNDFQKGDIAEGYSVSREKKESFPLTVTSAQKNPTAFYLCASSMAGGGSTDTQYFGPGTRLTVL.

The chain is built from TRBV4-2 and TRBJ2-5; 7 positions agree with TRBD2. From germline, CDR1 is LGHNA and CDR2 YNFKEQ. The CDR3 has 15 residues. V gave up 2 bases and J gave up 2 bases; unmatched junction bases: 5. The CDR3 loop reads CASSQFGTTQETQYF. The CDR3 DNA follows: TGTGCCAGCAGCCAATTTGGGACTACTCAAGAGACCCAGTACTTC.

The rearrangement links TRBV5-1 to TRBJ1-4, with a tentative D call TRBD1 (5 bases). CDR3 length equals 15 residues. The V end lost 2 bases, the J end lost 8 bases, and 16 bases lay between the germline ends. The germline V gene has CDR1 SGHRS and CDR2 YFSETQ. CDR3 nucleotide sequence: TGCGCCAGCAGCTTTGGAGGGAGGGACGGCGAAAAACTGTTTTTT. It is translated as CASSFGGRDGEKLFF.

This clone has a handful of counts. The chain carries TRBV19 and TRBJ1-1; D is perhaps TRBD1 (6 bases). Trimming cost V 5 bases and J 3 bases, with 10 bases left between them. The germline CDR1 and CDR2 sequences are LNHDA and SQIVND (reference sequence). This CDR3 is 13 amino acids long. The CDR3 bases are TGTGCCAGTAGTCTTGGACAGTACACTGAAGCTTTCTTT. Its translation is CASSLGQYTEAFF.

This chain uses TRBV3-1 (or the pseudogene TRBV3-2) with TRBJ1-1, with D unclear. Trimming cost V 0 bases and J 3 bases, with 17 bases left between them. The CDR3 covers 17 residues. Per the germline V gene, CDR1 is LGHDT and CDR2 is YNNKEL (reference sequence). CDR3 bases: TGTGCCAGCAGCCAAGATTTAAGTGCACAGATATACACTGAAGCTTTCTTT. This codes for CASSQDLSAQIYTEAFF.

The V call is TRBV6-1, the J call TRBJ1-2; TRBD1 is a possible D gene (5 bases). Trimming shortened V by 3 bases and J by 1 base, and 6 bases separated the two germline ends. The CDR3 consists of 13 residues. Germline values: CDR1 MNHNS, CDR2 SASEGT. DNA of the CDR3: TGTGCCAGCAGTGATCAGGGTAACTATGGCTACACCTTC. It translates to CASSDQGNYGYTF.

The V gene is TRBV5-5, the J gene TRBJ2-2; TRBD2 might be the D (6 bases). Germline V gene data show CDR1 as SGHKS and CDR2 as YYEKEE (reference sequence). This CDR3 region has 15 residues. V lost 4 bases and J 3 bases, leaving 13 bases between the germline ends. CDR3 protein: CASSLRWGDTGELFF. The CDR3 region has the DNA TGTGCCAGCAGCCTCCGTTGGGGGGACACCGGGGAGCTGTTTTTT.

This clone was seen ten or more times. This chain connects TRBV7-2 to TRBJ2-6; perhaps TRBD1 as D (6 bases). Trimming removed 5 bases at V and 0 bases at J, with 14 bases between. Looked up from germline, CDR1 is SGHTA and CDR2 is FQGNSA. The CDR3 has 17 amino acids. This chain's CDR3 is CASSRTGTSSGANVLTF. The CDR3 DNA sequence: TGTGCCAGCAGCCGTACAGGGACCAGCTCTGGGGCCAACGTCCTGACTTTC.

This clone has only one observation. The V call is TRBV10-2, the J call TRBJ1-2; D remains unclear. The CDR3 has 14 residues. The V and J ends lost 1 base and 6 bases respectively, with 12 bases between them. Germline V gene data show CDR1 as WSHSY and CDR2 as SAAADI. CDR3 sequence: CASSELRELDGYTF. CDR3 sequence (DNA): TGCGCCAGCAGTGAGTTGAGGGAATTGGATGGCTACACCTTC.

The chain recombines TRBV7-3 with TRBJ2-1; D possibly corresponds to TRBD2 (6 bases). The CDR3 totals 15 residues. V was pared by 2 bases and J by 4 bases, with 12 bases between. Germline-derived CDR1 and CDR2 are SGHTA and FQGTGA. In DNA form, the CDR3 reads TGTGCCAGCAGCTTAGTGGGGGGAAGGTACAATGAGCAGTTCTTC. This gives the protein CASSLVGGRYNEQFF. Full variable domain (rest looked up from reference TRBV7-3 and TRBJ2-1): GAGVSQTPSNKVTEKGKYVELRCDPISGHTALYWYRQSLGQGPEFLIYFQGTGAADDSGLPNDRFFAVRPEGSVSTLKIQRTERGDSAVYLCASSLVGGRYNEQFFGPGTRLTVL.

This chain joins TRBV6-5 and TRBJ1-6; D perhaps matches TRBD1 (6 bases). V was cut by 6 bases and J by 4 bases, with 10 bases left in between. This CDR3 has 14 amino acids. Germline lookup yields CDR1 MNHEY and CDR2 SVGAGI. The CDR3 sequence is CASRQDRYNSPLHF. CDR3 nucleotides: TGTGCCAGCAGACAGGACAGATATAATTCACCCCTCCACTTT.

A few counts support this clone. The chain combines TRBV29-1 with TRBJ2-1; D is possibly TRBD2 (5 bases). This CDR3 spans 11 amino acids. Germline V gives CDR1 SQVTM, CDR2 ANQGSEA. Trimming removed 7 bases from V and 7 bases from J, with 11 bases in between. Written as DNA, the CDR3 is TGCAGCGCTACCCCGGGGAATGAGCAGTTCTTC. Translating it yields CSATPGNEQFF.